Shown below are 30 T cell receptor beta chains from a single sample sequenced in a study of Ad26.COV2.S vaccination and SARS-CoV-2 variants. The repertoire was sequenced with immunoSEQ multiplex PCR; TCRdb's copy has only in-frame clones and lacks some. This repertoire shows 350,000 to 450,000 clones, about four fifths found once; its top ten account for more than 7%. The treatment here: some 20 received Ad26.COV2.S at low or high dose, single or two shots; 5 received placebo; per-sample allocation not given. After the first vaccine or placebo injection, samples were drawn on day 63. The sample here was peripheral blood, taken in a trial of Ad26.COV2.S vaccine versus placebo. The receptors originated from a person between 18 and 65 years old who received the Ad26.COV2.S COVID-19 vaccine or a placebo.

The chain carries TRBV7-9 and TRBJ2-1, with unresolved D. The CDR3 covers 13 residues. Germline CDR1 SEHNR, CDR2 FQNEAQ (reference sequence). The V end was cut by 3 bases, the J end by 0 bases, with 3 bases between. CDR3 residues: CASSFSSYNEQFF. As DNA, the CDR3 is TGTGCCAGCAGCTTCAGCTCCTACAATGAGCAGTTCTTC.

The chain recombines TRBV9 with TRBJ1-3; D is undetermined. Trimming removed 7 bases from V and 4 bases from J, with 6 bases in between. CDR3 length: 11 amino acids. The germline gives CDR1 SGDLS, CDR2 YYNGEE. The chain's CDR3 is CASGPGNTIYF. The CDR3 DNA sequence: TGTGCCAGCGGACCCGGAAACACCATATATTTT.

This rearrangement joins TRBV15 to TRBJ2-3, with a tentative D call TRBD1 (5 bases). CDR1 is LNHNV and CDR2 is YYDKDF in the germline V gene (reference sequence). V was clipped by 7 bases and J by 12 bases, with 20 bases between them. The CDR3 is 13 residues long. The CDR3 DNA sequence: TGTGCCACCAACACCAACAGGTTAAAACGCCAGTATTTT. Encoded protein: CATNTNRLKRQYF.

A single count supports this clone. CDR3 DNA sequence: TGTGCCAGCAGTTACTCGACGGTCTATGGCTACACCTTC. Protein: CASSYSTVYGYTF. The chain links TRBV6-5 to TRBJ1-2; no clear D. Germline V gene sequence: CDR1 MNHEY, CDR2 SVGAGI. V shed 0 bases and J shed 4 bases, with 6 bases lying between them. This CDR3 is 13 amino acids long.

This chain joins TRBV7-9 and TRBJ2-5, with D unresolved. Germline-derived CDR1 and CDR2 are SEHNR and FQNEAQ (reference sequence). The CDR3 covers 13 residues. Trimming pared 2 bases from V and 5 bases from J, leaving 9 bases between. CDR3 in DNA: TGTGCCAGCAGCTTACGACCGCGGGAGACCCAGTACTTC. It yields the protein CASSLRPRETQYF.

The chain combines TRBV3-1 (or the pseudogene TRBV3-2) with TRBJ2-3; 8 nucleotides agree with TRBD2. Per the germline V gene, CDR1 is LGHDT and CDR2 is YNNKEL (reference sequence). The CDR3 has 17 residues. V was clipped by 2 bases and J by 2 bases; unmatched bases: 9. CDR3 amino acids: CASSQPVGRDITDTQYF. The CDR3 nucleotides read TGTGCCAGCAGCCAACCGGTCGGGAGGGATATCACAGATACGCAGTATTTT.

The rearrangement joins TRBV6-5 to TRBJ1-4; TRBD1 might be the D (5 bases). CDR3 size: 13 residues. Per germline, CDR1 MNHEY and CDR2 SVGAGI. Trimming cost V 6 bases and J 4 bases, with 9 bases left between them. CDR3 nucleotide sequence: TGTGCCAGCAGGGGGCATGGTAATGAAAAACTGTTTTTT. This gives the protein CASRGHGNEKLFF.

This clone was seen more than once but under ten times. This chain uses TRBV6-5 with TRBJ1-2, with TRBD1 matching 9 bases. This CDR3 contains 15 residues. V shed 7 bases, J shed 8 bases, and the junction held 14 bases outside the gene matches. CDR1 MNHEY and CDR2 SVGAGI come from the germline V gene. CDR3: CASKYPGQGPRGYTF. The CDR3 region has the DNA TGTGCCAGCAAATATCCGGGACAGGGCCCCCGGGGCTACACCTTC.

This clone was seen a handful of times. J is TRBJ1-3 and V is TRBV4-3; D is ambiguous. The CDR3 length is 15 residues. Trimming shortened V by 0 bases and J by 8 bases, and 14 bases separated the two germline ends. Germline CDR1 LGHNA, CDR2 YSLEER. CDR3 coding DNA: TGCGCCAGCAGCCAAGAGAGAGACGGGTGGGACACCATATATTTT. This encodes CASSQERDGWDTIYF.

J is TRBJ2-5 and V is TRBV7-9; 15 bases align to TRBD2. The V segment lost 5 bases and the J segment 4 bases; nucleotides outside the gene matches: 8. Germline V gene sequence: CDR1 SEHNR, CDR2 FQNEAQ (reference sequence). The CDR3 is made up of 17 amino acids. As DNA, the CDR3 is TGTGCCAGCAGCCAGGGACTAGCGGGGGGCAAGGTAGAGACCCAGTACTTC. As protein: CASSQGLAGGKVETQYF.

V is TRBV6-5 and J is TRBJ1-1; the D is unclear. This CDR3 is 13 amino acids long. Germline CDR1 is MNHEY and CDR2 is SVGAGI. V lost 2 bases and J lost 4, with 8 bases in between. This chain's CDR3 is CASSYGAGTEAFF. In DNA form, the CDR3 reads TGTGCCAGCAGTTACGGCGCGGGCACTGAAGCTTTCTTT.

This clone was seen a few times. The chain links TRBV3-1 (or the pseudogene TRBV3-2) to TRBJ2-5; the D is unclear. This CDR3 comprises 14 residues. The V and J ends lost 0 bases and 3 bases respectively, with 8 bases between them. The germline CDR1 and CDR2 sequences are LGHDT and YNNKEL (reference sequence). The chain's CDR3 is CASSQEPYEETQYF. The DNA of the CDR3 is TGTGCCAGCAGCCAAGAACCATACGAAGAGACCCAGTACTTC.

This chain uses TRBV5-8 with TRBJ1-4; tentative D call: TRBD1 (6 bases). V was shortened by 4 bases and J by 5 bases, with 9 bases between the two germline ends. The CDR3 extends over 13 amino acids. The germline V gene has CDR1 SGHTS and CDR2 YDEGEE. For the CDR3, the DNA is TGTGCCAGCAGCCGGGACACCAATGAAAAACTGTTTTTT. Protein: CASSRDTNEKLFF.

The chain has TRBV11-2 and TRBJ1-2; D is ambiguous. Looked up from germline, CDR1 is SGHAT and CDR2 is FQNNGV. The CDR3 covers 13 residues. Trimming stripped 5 bases from V and 6 bases from J, with 13 bases between. CDR3 protein: CASSQGYLDGYTF. The DNA for the CDR3 is TGTGCCAGCAGCCAAGGGTATTTGGATGGCTACACCTTC.

The chain joins TRBV21-1 to TRBJ2-5; TRBD2, the D gene given by the table, was not confirmed from the DNA. TRBV21-1 is a known pseudogene. The length of the CDR3 is 15 residues. CDR3 amino acids: CASSDRGCEIKTQYF. DNA for the CDR3: TGTGCCAGCAGCGACCGCGGTTGCGAGATTAAGACCCAGTACTTC.

The chain couples TRBV6-5 to TRBJ1-4; unclear D gene. The CDR3 consists of 14 residues. CDR1 is MNHEY, CDR2 SVGAGI, per germline. V was clipped by 0 bases and J by 7 bases, with 9 bases between them. The CDR3 loop is CASSYSKRVEKLFF. In DNA, the CDR3 is TGTGCCAGCAGTTACTCGAAGAGGGTTGAAAAACTGTTTTTT.

V gene TRBV9 combines with J gene TRBJ1-1; D not resolved. The CDR3 has 13 amino acids. With 0 bases removed from V and 5 bases from J, the gap between germline ends came to 8 bases. In germline, CDR1 is SGDLS, CDR2 YYNGEE. The CDR3 coding sequence is TGTGCCAGCAGCGTAGACCTGGCAACTGAAGCTTTCTTT. This gives the protein CASSVDLATEAFF.

This chain connects TRBV5-4 to TRBJ1-1, with TRBD1 identical over 8 bases. Per the germline V gene, CDR1 is SGHNT and CDR2 is YYREEE (reference sequence). Losses at the gene ends were 3 bases for V and 4 bases for J; bases not matched to a gene: 11. The CDR3 is made up of 16 amino acids. The CDR3 DNA follows: TGTGCCAGCAGCTCAAGGACAGGGAGTCCGGGCACTGAAGCTTTCTTT. Its protein is CASSSRTGSPGTEAFF.

This rearrangement joins TRBV24-1 to TRBJ2-1, with 7 bases aligning to TRBD2. There are 16 residues in the CDR3. Trimming at V came to 6 bases and at J to 4 bases, leaving 11 bases not matched to a gene. Germline CDR1 reads KGHDR; CDR2 reads SFDVKD. The CDR3 region has the DNA TGTGCCACCAGTTTGTCGGGAGCGGGGACTTACAATGAGCAGTTCTTC. Encoded protein: CATSLSGAGTYNEQFF.

J is TRBJ1-2 and V is TRBV27; TRBD1 agrees at 10 bases. V shed 5 bases, J shed 4 bases, and the junction held 7 bases outside the gene matches. Germline V CDR1 and CDR2: MNHEY, SMNVEV (reference sequence). The CDR3 runs 15 residues. The CDR3 coding sequence is TGTGCCAGCAGTCCCCGACAGGGGGCGTTCTATGGCTACACCTTC. Its translation is CASSPRQGAFYGYTF.

CDR3 loop: CASSERAINRGRETQYF. The CDR3 coding sequence is TGTGCCAGCAGTGAGCGGGCTATCAACAGGGGGCGAGAGACCCAGTACTTC. The chain employs TRBV2 and TRBJ2-5; 9 nucleotides match TRBD1. The V gene's germline CDR1 is SNHLY and CDR2 FYNNEI. The CDR3 is made up of 17 amino acids. J lost 4 bases, V lost 3 bases, and 12 bases had no gene match. The whole variable domain, remainder taken from reference TRBV2 and TRBJ2-5, is EPEVTQTPSHQVTQMGQEVILRCVPISNHLYFYWYRQILGQKVEFLVSFYNNEISEKSEIFDDQFSVERPDGSNFTLKIRSTKLEDSAMYFCASSERAINRGRETQYFGPGTRLLVL.

This rearrangement joins TRBV4-1 to TRBJ2-1; 7 nucleotides match TRBD1. The CDR3 sequence is 16 residues long. Germline loops: CDR1 MGHRA, CDR2 YSYEKL. V shed 3 bases and J 0 bases; nucleotides not matched to a gene: 5. The CDR3 sequence: CASSQTGSSSYNEQFF. The CDR3 bases are TGCGCCAGCAGCCAGACAGGGTCGAGCTCCTACAATGAGCAGTTCTTC.

V usage is TRBV6-5 and J usage is TRBJ2-3; perhaps TRBD1 as D (6 bases). CDR1 and CDR2 (germline): MNHEY, SVGAGI. The CDR3 consists of 15 residues. Trimming took off 6 bases at V and 0 bases at J, with 13 bases between the two ends. CDR3 DNA sequence: TGTGCCAGCAGGAAGACGACAGGTAGCACAGATACGCAGTATTTT. Its translation is CASRKTTGSTDTQYF.

This chain connects TRBV7-2 to TRBJ1-4; D not certain. Germline CDR1 and CDR2: SGHTA and FQGNSA. The CDR3 extends over 12 amino acids. The V and J ends lost 0 bases and 4 bases respectively, with 0 bases between them. The CDR3 here is CASSLANEKLFF. The CDR3 coding sequence is TGTGCCAGCAGCTTAGCTAATGAAAAACTGTTTTTT.

The chain carries TRBV4-3 and TRBJ1-4, with D possibly TRBD1 on 5 matching bases. The CDR3 is 13 amino acids. Trimming took off 5 bases at V and 15 bases at J, with 19 bases between the two ends. Germline V gene lookup returns CDR1 LGHNA and CDR2 YSLEER. In nucleotides, the CDR3 is TGCGCCAGCAGCTACAATCCGGGGGGGACGGTGTTTTTT. As protein: CASSYNPGGTVFF.

The chain couples TRBV5-1 to TRBJ2-3, with D perhaps being TRBD1 or TRBD2 (5 bases each). Trimming took off 3 bases at V and 5 bases at J, with 13 bases between the two ends. The CDR3 runs 14 residues. Germline V gives CDR1 SGHRS, CDR2 YFSETQ. CDR3 DNA: TGCGCCAGCAGCTCGGGGACGCCGGGAGATACGCAGTATTTT. The encoded protein is CASSSGTPGDTQYF.

This chain links TRBV15 with TRBJ2-1; D remains ambiguous. This CDR3 is 13 amino acids long. Germline V gene sequence: CDR1 LNHNV, CDR2 YYDKDF (reference sequence). V was pared by 3 bases and J by 6 bases, with 9 bases between. The CDR3 DNA follows: TGTGCCACCAGCAGGGAGACGCCCAATGAGCAGTTCTTC. This codes for CATSRETPNEQFF.

This clone was counted a single time. The rearrangement joins TRBV27 to TRBJ1-5, with no clear D. Per the germline V gene, CDR1 is MNHEY and CDR2 is SMNVEV (reference sequence). The CDR3 extends over 14 amino acids. Trimming removed 3 bases at V and 9 bases at J, with 15 bases between. CDR3 protein: CASSLVGVGRPQHF. The CDR3 DNA reads TGTGCCAGCAGTTTGGTCGGAGTGGGGAGGCCCCAGCATTTT.

The chain has TRBV4-1 and TRBJ1-2, with D possibly being TRBD1 (6 bases). Looked up from germline, CDR1 is MGHRA and CDR2 is YSYEKL. V lost 3 bases, J lost 4 bases, and 9 bases lay in between. The CDR3 has 13 residues. CDR3 sequence: CASSHGDTYGYTF. CDR3 in DNA: TGCGCCAGCAGCCACGGGGACACCTATGGCTACACCTTC.

V is TRBV15 and J is TRBJ1-2; D unclear. Germline V CDR1 and CDR2: LNHNV, YYDKDF (reference sequence). The germline V and J ends were trimmed by 1 base and 8 bases, with 14 bases remaining between them. This CDR3 comprises 14 residues. The CDR3 loop is CATSRGPAARGYTF. CDR3 coding DNA: TGTGCCACCAGCAGAGGCCCGGCAGCTCGGGGCTACACCTTC. The entire variable domain, with the rest obtained from reference TRBV15 and TRBJ1-2, is as follows: DAMVIQNPRYQVTQFGKPVTLSCSQTLNHNVMYWYQQKSSQAPKLLFHYYDKDFNNEADTPDNFQSRRPNTSFCFLDIRSPGLGDTAMYLCATSRGPAARGYTFGSGTRLTVV.